This section outlines one TCR beta chain sequence together with its context. Its antigen remains unidentified. This sample is part of a study of persistence of HIV-infected CD4 T cells. This was the immunoSEQ version 4 assay in survey mode. The table came from immunoSEQ multiplex PCR; TCRdb's copy has only in-frame clones and leaves some out. The data show fewer than 20,000 clones, about 80% seen once. Stimulation used about 9.2 ug/mL lysate from CMV-infected fibroblasts. Responding CD4+ T cells were sorted by upregulation of both CD40 ligand and CD69. Undetectable plasma HIV-1 RNA below 50 copies/mL lasted at least 4 years. The input for sequencing was CD4+ T cells sorted from PBMCs after roughly 20-hour stimulation, taken from a patient who received antiretroviral therapy. The source is an adult man with HIV who was CMV-seropositive.

The CDR3 bases are TGTGCCAGCAGTCTACGACAGTCTCGCACTGAAGCTTTCTTT. Translating it yields CASSLRQSRTEAFF. The chain combines TRBV6-5 with TRBJ1-1, with a tentative D call TRBD1 (5 bases). V lost 5 bases and J lost 4, with 14 bases in between. Germline-derived CDR1 and CDR2 are MNHEY and SVGAGI. The CDR3 has 14 amino acids.